Listed here are 13 T cell receptor beta chains from one sample, sequenced in a study of shared clonotypes between healthy human individuals. Generated by immunoSEQ multiplex PCR, the TCRdb table keeps only in-frame clones and is missing some. The sample carries 550,000 to 700,000 clones, around 73% recorded once. Sequenced: memory CD4+ T cells sorted from blood. Described subset: CD45RA-negative fraction. These TCRs come from a woman in her thirties in good health.

The chain has TRBV29-1 and TRBJ1-4; D is possibly TRBD1 (5 bases). V lost 0 bases to trimming and J lost 0 bases, with 5 bases between them. Germline loops: CDR1 SQVTM, CDR2 ANQGSEA. The CDR3 has 14 amino acids. As DNA, the CDR3 is TGCAGCGTTGAAGAGGGGGCAACTAATGAAAAACTGTTTTTT. This sequence encodes CSVEEGATNEKLFF.

This clone has ten or more counts. The chain joins TRBV29-1 to TRBJ2-3, with D perhaps TRBD1 or TRBD2 (5 bases each). The CDR3 spans 13 residues. The germline gives CDR1 SQVTM, CDR2 ANQGSEA. V was pared by 5 bases and J by 6 bases, with 15 bases between. CDR3 sequence: CSVSRGVTDTQYF. The CDR3 DNA follows: TGCAGCGTTTCTAGGGGAGTCACGGATACGCAGTATTTT.

This sequence joins TRBV29-1 and TRBJ1-1; D is possibly TRBD1 (6 bases). Germline V gene data show CDR1 as SQVTM and CDR2 as ANQGSEA. Trimming left V 2 bases short and J 4 bases short, with 17 bases between. The CDR3 consists of 15 residues. The CDR3 nucleotides are TGCAGCGTTGAATATATAGGGGGGGCTCCCACTGAAGCTTTCTTT. Protein sequence: CSVEYIGGAPTEAFF. The full variable domain, rest sourced from reference TRBV29-1 and TRBJ1-1, is SAVISQKPSRDICQRGTSLTIQCQVDSQVTMMFWYRQQPGQSLTLIATANQGSEATYESGFVIDKFPISRPNLTFSTLTVSNMSPEDSSIYLCSVEYIGGAPTEAFFGQGTRLTVV.

Worth noting for this clone: Other DNA sequences within the sample encode an identical CDR3. This chain connects TRBV28 to TRBJ1-2, with 7 bases that match TRBD1. Germline values: CDR1 MDHEN, CDR2 SYDVKM. The CDR3 totals 14 residues. With 6 bases clipped from V and 3 bases from J, the junction kept 7 bases outside the gene matches. Written as DNA, the CDR3 is TGTGCCAGCAGGAGGACAGGAGGGGACTATGGCTACACCTTC. This sequence encodes CASRRTGGDYGYTF.

This chain links TRBV28 with TRBJ1-1; D unresolved. Germline CDR1 reads MDHEN; CDR2 reads SYDVKM. The CDR3 length is 13 residues. Trimming took off 4 bases at V and 4 bases at J, with 10 bases between the two ends. The CDR3 loop is CASSSWTGTEAFF. The CDR3 region has the DNA TGTGCCAGCAGTTCCTGGACTGGCACTGAAGCTTTCTTT. Drawing the rest from reference TRBV28 and TRBJ1-1, the complete variable domain is DVKVTQSSRYLVKRTGEKVFLECVQDMDHENMFWYRQDPGLGLRLIYFSYDVKMKEKGDIPEGYSVSREKKERFSLILESASTNQTSMYLCASSSWTGTEAFFGQGTRLTVV.

Points on this clone: The same CDR3 is also encoded by other DNA sequences in this sample. V gene TRBV6-5 combines with J gene TRBJ1-4; 11 nucleotides align to TRBD1. This CDR3 has 14 residues. Unmatched junction bases numbered 4, after V lost 5 bases and J lost 8 bases. Germline V lookup: CDR1 MNHEY, CDR2 SVGAGI. The CDR3 here is CASSRDRGEEKLFF. CDR3 in DNA: TGTGCCAGCAGTCGGGACAGGGGGGAAGAAAAACTGTTTTTT.

The V call is TRBV10-1, the J call TRBJ2-7, with TRBD2 identical over 9 bases. In germline, CDR1 is WNHNN, CDR2 SYGVQD (reference sequence). The CDR3 covers 16 residues. V shed 4 bases and J 3 bases; nucleotides not matched to a gene: 10. The CDR3 coding sequence is TGCGCCAGCAGTGGGAAGATAGCGGGGGCCCGCTACGAGCAGTACTTC. Amino acids: CASSGKIAGARYEQYF.

The chain carries TRBV6-1 and TRBJ2-2; TRBD2 matches at 7 bases. Germline V gene sequence: CDR1 MNHNS, CDR2 SASEGT. CDR3 length: 14 residues. The ends lost 4 bases at V and 3 bases at J; junction bases unmatched: 2. In DNA form, the CDR3 reads TGTGCCAGCAGTGGTCGGGAGGACACCGGGGAGCTGTTTTTT. Encoded protein: CASSGREDTGELFF.

CDR3: CASSIQGAYEQYF. The CDR3 coding sequence is TGTGCCAGCAGTATACAGGGGGCTTACGAGCAGTACTTC. V is TRBV27 and J is TRBJ2-7, with 9 bases fitting TRBD1. Germline V CDR1 and CDR2: MNHEY, SMNVEV (reference sequence). CDR3 length: 13 residues. Trimming removed 5 bases from V and 4 bases from J; junction bases left unmatched: 3.

The chain links TRBV30 to TRBJ2-7, with 7 bases identical to TRBD2. Unmatched junction bases numbered 6, after V lost 4 bases and J lost 6 bases. The CDR3 totals 12 residues. Germline-derived CDR1 and CDR2 are GTSNPN and SVGIG (reference sequence). The CDR3 reads CAWTGSGGEQYF. CDR3 nucleotides: TGTGCCTGGACGGGTTCGGGGGGCGAGCAGTACTTC. Based on the CDR3 plus reference TRBV30 and TRBJ2-7, the full variable domain is SQTIHQWPATLVQPVGSPLSLECTVEGTSNPNLYWYRQAAGRGLQLLFYSVGIGQISSEVPQNLSASRPQDRQFILSSKKLLLSDSGFYLCAWTGSGGEQYFGPGTRLTVT.

Of note for this clone: This sample includes further DNA sequences coding for the same CDR3. The V call is TRBV2, the J call TRBJ1-2; perhaps TRBD1 as D (6 bases). The CDR3 runs 13 residues. V was cut by 3 bases and J by 4 bases, with 9 bases left in between. Germline CDR1 SNHLY, CDR2 FYNNEI. CDR3 coding DNA: TGTGCCAGCAGTGACAGGGGTGGCTATGGCTACACCTTC. Translated, it gives CASSDRGGYGYTF.

V usage is TRBV6-5 and J usage is TRBJ1-1; 9 positions match TRBD1. The CDR3 consists of 13 residues. Germline V gene sequence: CDR1 MNHEY, CDR2 SVGAGI. V shed 5 bases and J 7 bases; nucleotides not matched to a gene: 5. CDR3 region: CASSHGTGFEAFF. The CDR3, as DNA: TGTGCCAGCAGTCACGGGACAGGGTTTGAAGCTTTCTTT.

The chain carries TRBV28 and TRBJ1-2; D might be TRBD1 (5 bases). CDR3 length equals 14 residues. The V end was cut by 4 bases, the J end by 8 bases, with 17 bases between. Germline V gene data show CDR1 as MDHEN and CDR2 as SYDVKM. CDR3 in amino acids: CASSSGTHERGYTF. For the CDR3, the DNA is TGTGCCAGCAGTTCCGGGACCCACGAGCGGGGCTACACCTTC.